The 19 T cell receptor beta chains below all came from one sample that was sequenced in a study of T cell responses to AZD1222 COVID-19 vaccine. Method: immunoSEQ multiplex PCR; TCRdb's copy keeps in-frame clones and lacks some. Counted here are under 150,000 clones, about 88% occurring once; the ten biggest clones make up 2.4%. The specimen comprised peripheral blood, sampled on day 0 of AZD1222 vaccination. These receptors all come from an adult in good health.

The rearrangement uses TRBV6-5 and TRBJ1-2, with D possibly TRBD1 on 6 matching bases. The CDR3 runs to 16 residues. The V gene's germline CDR1 is MNHEY and CDR2 SVGAGI. The V gene lost 0 bases and the J gene lost 2 bases, with 13 bases spanning the gap. The CDR3 protein is CASSYSNGGANYGYTF. In nucleotides, the CDR3 is TGTGCCAGCAGTTACTCGAATGGGGGCGCCAACTATGGCTACACCTTC.

This clone occurred once. V is TRBV2 and J is TRBJ2-1; 14 bases agree with TRBD2. Per germline, CDR1 SNHLY and CDR2 FYNNEI. The CDR3 length is 16 residues. V lost 6 bases to trimming and J lost 7 bases; unmatched junction nucleotides: 8. The CDR3 region has the DNA TGTGCCAGCAGGCGCCCCGGGACTAGCGGGAGAAATGAGCAGTTCTTC. Protein sequence: CASRRPGTSGRNEQFF.

The V call is TRBV5-4, the J call TRBJ2-7; 8 positions match TRBD2. Germline-derived CDR1 and CDR2 are SGHNT and YYREEE (reference sequence). Trimming at V came to 4 bases and at J to 0 bases, leaving 12 bases not matched to a gene. The CDR3 is 17 residues long. The CDR3 DNA is TGTGCCAGCAGCCCGGGCGGTCGCGCGGGAGGCTCCTACGAGCAGTACTTC. It translates to CASSPGGRAGGSYEQYF.

The gene calls are TRBV5-1 and TRBJ1-2; D is perhaps TRBD1 (6 bases). Trimming removed 4 bases at V and 8 bases at J, with 12 bases between. The CDR3 extends over 12 amino acids. CDR1 SGHRS and CDR2 YFSETQ come from the germline V gene. The CDR3 sequence is CASSPGQLGYTF. CDR3 DNA: TGCGCCAGCAGCCCGGGACAATTAGGCTACACCTTC.

This chain uses TRBV30 with TRBJ1-2; tentative D call: TRBD1 (6 bases). The CDR3 is 15 amino acids. Germline V gives CDR1 GTSNPN, CDR2 SVGIG (reference sequence). The V end lost 0 bases, the J end lost 5 bases, and 16 bases lay between the germline ends. Here the CDR3 DNA reads TGTGCCTGGAGTGTACATGGGGGGCGAAGATATGGCTACACCTTC. Translating it yields CAWSVHGGRRYGYTF. The complete variable domain, with remaining parts taken from reference TRBV30 and TRBJ1-2, reads SQTIHQWPATLVQPVGSPLSLECTVEGTSNPNLYWYRQAAGRGLQLLFYSVGIGQISSEVPQNLSASRPQDRQFILSSKKLLLSDSGFYLCAWSVHGGRRYGYTFGSGTRLTVV.

J is TRBJ1-1 and V is TRBV6-4, with no clear D. V lost 4 bases, J lost 0 bases, and 6 bases lay in between. Germline lookup yields CDR1 MRHNA and CDR2 SNTAGT. The CDR3 has 13 residues. CDR3 in amino acids: CASSVEMNTEAFF. In DNA form, the CDR3 reads TGTGCCAGCAGTGTTGAGATGAACACTGAAGCTTTCTTT.

This chain links TRBV5-6 with TRBJ2-7; TRBD1 agrees at 9 bases. The junction had 9 bases not matched to a gene; V was cut back by 3 bases and J by 2 bases. This CDR3 is built from 16 residues. The germline gives CDR1 SGHDT, CDR2 YYEEEE. CDR3 protein: CASSWKPGQGPYEQYF. The CDR3 bases are TGTGCCAGCAGCTGGAAGCCGGGACAGGGACCCTACGAGCAGTACTTC.

The chain employs TRBV28 and TRBJ1-2; no definite D call. Trimming took 2 bases from V and 4 from J, leaving 14 bases between them. Germline V CDR1 and CDR2: MDHEN, SYDVKM. The CDR3 is 15 amino acids. In nucleotides, the CDR3 is TGTGCCAGCAGTTTAGGGTTCCGGGGTACCTATGGCTACACCTTC. It translates to CASSLGFRGTYGYTF.

The V gene is TRBV5-1, the J gene TRBJ2-5, with D tentatively TRBD1 or TRBD2 (5 bases each). This CDR3 comprises 13 residues. The V end lost 4 bases, the J end lost 2 bases, and 9 bases lay between the germline ends. Per the germline V gene, CDR1 is SGHRS and CDR2 is YFSETQ. The CDR3 sequence is CASSPGAQETQYF. As DNA, the CDR3 is TGCGCCAGCAGCCCCGGGGCTCAAGAGACCCAGTACTTC.

The chain carries TRBV30 and TRBJ2-1; 7 positions match TRBD2. Germline values: CDR1 GTSNPN, CDR2 SVGIG (reference sequence). J lost 7 bases, V lost 5 bases, and 8 bases had no gene match. This CDR3 has 13 amino acids. For the CDR3, the DNA is TGTGCCTGGGGGAGGGACTCTTATAATGAGCAGTTCTTC. It encodes CAWGRDSYNEQFF.

CDR3 sequence reads: CAWKTRGASNQPQHF. CDR3 nucleotide sequence: TGTGCCTGGAAAACGAGGGGCGCGAGCAATCAGCCCCAGCATTTT. V gene TRBV30 combines with J gene TRBJ1-5; D perhaps matches TRBD1 (5 bases). The germline V gene encodes CDR1 GTSNPN and CDR2 SVGIG (reference sequence). The germline V and J ends were trimmed by 4 bases and 1 base, with 14 bases remaining between them. CDR3 size: 15 residues.

J is TRBJ2-1 and V is TRBV3-1 (or the pseudogene TRBV3-2), with 10 bases identical to TRBD2. Germline loops: CDR1 LGHDT, CDR2 YNNKEL (reference sequence). This CDR3 comprises 16 residues. The ends lost 0 bases at V and 4 bases at J; junction bases unmatched: 3. CDR3 sequence: CASSQDASGRYNEQFF. CDR3 coding DNA: TGTGCCAGCAGCCAAGATGCTAGCGGGAGATACAATGAGCAGTTCTTC.

The chain joins TRBV27 to TRBJ2-7; TRBD1 is a possible D gene (6 bases). The V end lost 5 bases, the J end lost 1 base, and 18 bases lay between the germline ends. CDR1 and CDR2 from the germline V gene are MNHEY and SMNVEV (reference sequence). This CDR3 comprises 16 residues. The CDR3 coding sequence is TGTGCCAGCAGTCGAATTCGCCGGGACAAATCCTACGAGCAGTACTTC. The encoded protein is CASSRIRRDKSYEQYF.

The gene calls are TRBV6-5 and TRBJ1-5; D unresolved. Trimming removed 3 bases from V and 5 bases from J, with 5 bases in between. The CDR3 is made up of 12 amino acids. Germline CDR1 MNHEY, CDR2 SVGAGI. CDR3 protein: CASSYGDQPQHF. DNA for the CDR3: TGTGCCAGCAGTTATGGGGATCAGCCCCAGCATTTT.

V and J are TRBV28 and TRBJ2-7, with TRBD1 identical over 9 bases. Trimming took 5 bases from V and 6 from J; bases not matched to a gene: 8. CDR1 is MDHEN, CDR2 SYDVKM, per germline. The CDR3 loop spans 14 amino acids. The CDR3 loop is CASSQQGARGEQYF. In DNA, the CDR3 is TGTGCCAGCAGTCAACAGGGGGCGCGGGGCGAGCAGTACTTC.

The V gene is TRBV27, the J gene TRBJ2-7, with 11 nucleotides matching TRBD1. CDR3 length: 16 residues. With 6 bases clipped from V and 6 bases from J, the junction kept 13 bases outside the gene matches. The germline V gene has CDR1 MNHEY and CDR2 SMNVEV (reference sequence). The CDR3 nucleotides are TGTGCCAGCAGCCCCCCCAGGACAGGGGGCTTCCTCGAGCAGTACTTC. Translating it yields CASSPPRTGGFLEQYF.

This chain joins TRBV28 and TRBJ2-1; 12 bases agree with TRBD2. The V segment lost 1 base and the J segment 9 bases; nucleotides outside the gene matches: 4. CDR3 size: 15 residues. Germline loops: CDR1 MDHEN, CDR2 SYDVKM. Here the CDR3 reads CASSLYPSGRGEQFF. As DNA, the CDR3 is TGTGCCAGCAGTTTATATCCTAGCGGGAGGGGTGAGCAGTTCTTC.

The J gene is TRBJ2-6, the V gene TRBV3-1 (or the pseudogene TRBV3-2); D is unresolved. CDR3 size: 13 residues. CDR1 is LGHDT, CDR2 YNNKEL, per germline (reference sequence). V lost 6 bases and J 4 bases, leaving 7 bases between the germline ends. The CDR3 reads CASRPGGANVLTF. CDR3 sequence (DNA): TGTGCCAGCAGACCCGGGGGGGCCAACGTCCTGACTTTC.

The CDR3: CASSLAGGRYGGELFF. For the CDR3, the DNA is TGTGCCAGCAGCTTGGCCGGGGGAAGATACGGCGGGGAGCTGTTTTTT. The V gene is TRBV5-6, the J gene TRBJ2-2; a weak D match, TRBD2 (6 bases). Germline-derived CDR1 and CDR2 are SGHDT and YYEEEE. Between the trimmed V and J ends, which lost 0 bases and 7 bases, there was a span of 16 bases. The CDR3 is made up of 16 amino acids.